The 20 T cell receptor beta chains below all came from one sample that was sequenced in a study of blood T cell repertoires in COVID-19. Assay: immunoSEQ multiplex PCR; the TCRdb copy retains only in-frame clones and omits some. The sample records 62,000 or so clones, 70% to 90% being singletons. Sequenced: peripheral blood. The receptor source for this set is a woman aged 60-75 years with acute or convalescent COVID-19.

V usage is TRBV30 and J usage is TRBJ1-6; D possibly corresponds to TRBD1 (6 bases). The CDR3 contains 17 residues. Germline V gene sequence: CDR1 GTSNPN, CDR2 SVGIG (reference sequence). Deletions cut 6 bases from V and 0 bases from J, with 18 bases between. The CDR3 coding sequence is TGTGCCTGCGGGGGCCGGGGAGGGTCCTCCTATAATTCACCCCTCCACTTT. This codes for CACGGRGGSSYNSPLHF.

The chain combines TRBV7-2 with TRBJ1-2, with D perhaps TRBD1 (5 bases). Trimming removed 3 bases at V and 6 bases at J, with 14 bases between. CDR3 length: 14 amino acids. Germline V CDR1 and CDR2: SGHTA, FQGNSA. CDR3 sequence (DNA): TGTGCCAGCAGCTTCGACAGCGGGTTAGATGGCTACACCTTC. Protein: CASSFDSGLDGYTF.

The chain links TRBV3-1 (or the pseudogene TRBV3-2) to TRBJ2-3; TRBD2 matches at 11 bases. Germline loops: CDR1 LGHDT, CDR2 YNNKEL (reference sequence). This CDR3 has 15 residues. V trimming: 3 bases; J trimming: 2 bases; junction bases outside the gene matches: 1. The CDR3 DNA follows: TGTGCCAGCAGCCAGACTAGCGGGGCCACAGATACGCAGTATTTT. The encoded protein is CASSQTSGATDTQYF.

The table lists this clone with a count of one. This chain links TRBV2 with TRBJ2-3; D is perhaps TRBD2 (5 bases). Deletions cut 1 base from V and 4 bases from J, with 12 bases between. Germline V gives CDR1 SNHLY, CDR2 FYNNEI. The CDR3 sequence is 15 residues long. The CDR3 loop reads CASSEVMRASDTQYF. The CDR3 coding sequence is TGTGCCAGCAGTGAAGTGATGCGGGCCTCAGATACGCAGTATTTT.

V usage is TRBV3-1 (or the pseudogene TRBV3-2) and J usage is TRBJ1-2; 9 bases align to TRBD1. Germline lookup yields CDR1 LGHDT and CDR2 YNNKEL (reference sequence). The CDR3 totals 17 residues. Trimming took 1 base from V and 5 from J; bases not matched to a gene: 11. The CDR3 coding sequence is TGTGCCAGCAGCCAAGTGGGGACAGGGAAAAGGGGGTATGGCTACACCTTC. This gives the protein CASSQVGTGKRGYGYTF.

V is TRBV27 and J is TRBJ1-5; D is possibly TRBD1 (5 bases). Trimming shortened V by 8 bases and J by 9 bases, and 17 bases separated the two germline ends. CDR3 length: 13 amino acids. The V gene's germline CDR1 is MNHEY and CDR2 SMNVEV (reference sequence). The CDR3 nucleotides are TGTGCCAGCTCGTGGGGCCCAGGTCGGCCCCAGCATTTT. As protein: CASSWGPGRPQHF.

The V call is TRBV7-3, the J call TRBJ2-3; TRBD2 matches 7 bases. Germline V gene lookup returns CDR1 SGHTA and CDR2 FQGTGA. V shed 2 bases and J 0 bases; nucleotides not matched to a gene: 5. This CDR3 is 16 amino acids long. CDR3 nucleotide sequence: TGTGCCAGCAGCTTATATGGGGGAGGGAGCACAGATACGCAGTATTTT. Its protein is CASSLYGGGSTDTQYF.

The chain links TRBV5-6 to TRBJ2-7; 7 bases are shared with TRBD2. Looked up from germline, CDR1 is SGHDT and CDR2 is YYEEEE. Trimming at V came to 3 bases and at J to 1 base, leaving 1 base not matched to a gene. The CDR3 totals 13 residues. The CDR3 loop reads CASSWGGSYEQYF. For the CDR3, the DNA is TGTGCCAGCAGCTGGGGAGGGTCCTACGAGCAGTACTTC. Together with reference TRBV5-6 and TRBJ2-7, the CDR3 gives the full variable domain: DAGVTQSPTHLIKTRGQQVTLRCSPKSGHDTVSWYQQALGQGPQFIFQYYEEEERQRGNFPDRFSGHQFPNYSSELNVNALLLGDSALYLCASSWGGSYEQYFGPGTRLTVT.

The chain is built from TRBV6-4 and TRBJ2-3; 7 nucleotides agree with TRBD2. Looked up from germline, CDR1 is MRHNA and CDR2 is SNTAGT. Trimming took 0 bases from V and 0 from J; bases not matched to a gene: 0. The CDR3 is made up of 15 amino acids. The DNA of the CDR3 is TGTGCCAGCAGTGACTCGCGGGGGAGCACAGATACGCAGTATTTT. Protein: CASSDSRGSTDTQYF.

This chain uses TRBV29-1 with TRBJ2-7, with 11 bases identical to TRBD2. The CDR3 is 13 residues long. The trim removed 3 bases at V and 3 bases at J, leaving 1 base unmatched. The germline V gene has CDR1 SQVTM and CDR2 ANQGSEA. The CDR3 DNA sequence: TGCAGCGTTGAGACTAGCGGGAACTACGAGCAGTACTTC. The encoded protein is CSVETSGNYEQYF.

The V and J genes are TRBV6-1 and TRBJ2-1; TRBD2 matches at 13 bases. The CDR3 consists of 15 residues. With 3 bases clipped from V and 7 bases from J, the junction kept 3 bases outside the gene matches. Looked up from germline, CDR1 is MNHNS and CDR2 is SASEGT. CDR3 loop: CASSEGLAGLNEQFF. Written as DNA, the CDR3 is TGTGCCAGCAGTGAGGGACTAGCGGGGCTGAATGAGCAGTTCTTC.

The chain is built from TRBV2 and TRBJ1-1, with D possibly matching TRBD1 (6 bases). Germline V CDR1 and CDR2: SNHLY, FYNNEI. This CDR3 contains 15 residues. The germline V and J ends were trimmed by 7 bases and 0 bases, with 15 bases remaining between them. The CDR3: CASTATGHMNTEAFF. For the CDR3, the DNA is TGTGCCAGCACGGCGACAGGACACATGAACACTGAAGCTTTCTTT.

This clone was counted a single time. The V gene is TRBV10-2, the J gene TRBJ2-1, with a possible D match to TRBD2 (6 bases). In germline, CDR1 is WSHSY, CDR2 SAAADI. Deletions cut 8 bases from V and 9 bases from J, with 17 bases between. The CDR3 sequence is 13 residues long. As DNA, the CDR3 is TGCGCCAGCCGGCCCCGGGGTAGCGGTGAGCAGTTCTTC. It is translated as CASRPRGSGEQFF.

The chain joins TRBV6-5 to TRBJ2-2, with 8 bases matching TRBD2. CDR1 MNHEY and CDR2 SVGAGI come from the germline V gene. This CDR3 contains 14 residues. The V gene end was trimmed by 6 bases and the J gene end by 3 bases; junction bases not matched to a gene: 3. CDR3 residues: CASSSGGHTGELFF. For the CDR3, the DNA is TGTGCCAGCAGCAGCGGGGGCCACACCGGGGAGCTGTTTTTT.

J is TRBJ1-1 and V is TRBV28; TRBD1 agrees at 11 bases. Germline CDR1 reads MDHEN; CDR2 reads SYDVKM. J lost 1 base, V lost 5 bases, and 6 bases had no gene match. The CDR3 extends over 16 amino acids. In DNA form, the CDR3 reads TGTGCCAGCAGTCCAGGACAGGGGGCCTGGAACACTGAAGCTTTCTTT. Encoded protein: CASSPGQGAWNTEAFF. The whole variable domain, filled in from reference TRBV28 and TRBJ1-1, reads DVKVTQSSRYLVKRTGEKVFLECVQDMDHENMFWYRQDPGLGLRLIYFSYDVKMKEKGDIPEGYSVSREKKERFSLILESASTNQTSMYLCASSPGQGAWNTEAFFGQGTRLTVV.

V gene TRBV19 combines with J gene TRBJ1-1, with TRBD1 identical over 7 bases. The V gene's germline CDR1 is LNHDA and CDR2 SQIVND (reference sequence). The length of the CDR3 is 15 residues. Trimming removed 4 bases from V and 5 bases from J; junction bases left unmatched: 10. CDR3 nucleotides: TGTGCCAGTAGTACAAGACAGGGTCTAATAACTGAAGCTTTCTTT. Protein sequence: CASSTRQGLITEAFF.

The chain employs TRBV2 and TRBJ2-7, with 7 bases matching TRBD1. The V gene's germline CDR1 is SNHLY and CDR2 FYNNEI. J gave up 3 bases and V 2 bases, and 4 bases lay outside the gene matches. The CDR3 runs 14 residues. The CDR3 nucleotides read TGTGCCAGCAGTGAACAGGGGGAAGACTACGAGCAGTACTTC. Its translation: CASSEQGEDYEQYF.

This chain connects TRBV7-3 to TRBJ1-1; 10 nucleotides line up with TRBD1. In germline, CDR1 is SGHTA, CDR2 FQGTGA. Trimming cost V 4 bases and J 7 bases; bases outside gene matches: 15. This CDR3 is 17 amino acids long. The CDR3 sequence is CASSSPPGTGAINEAFF. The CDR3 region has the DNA TGTGCCAGCAGCTCCCCTCCCGGGACAGGGGCCATAAATGAAGCTTTCTTT.

CDR3 DNA: TGTGCCAGCAGCTCGACCGCCGGGTCCTATAATTCACCCCTCCACTTT. Residues: CASSSTAGSYNSPLHF. The chain has TRBV7-9 and TRBJ1-6; no clear D. V gave up 4 bases and J gave up 1 base, with 11 bases separating them. This CDR3 has 16 amino acids. Germline lookup yields CDR1 SEHNR and CDR2 FQNEAQ (reference sequence).

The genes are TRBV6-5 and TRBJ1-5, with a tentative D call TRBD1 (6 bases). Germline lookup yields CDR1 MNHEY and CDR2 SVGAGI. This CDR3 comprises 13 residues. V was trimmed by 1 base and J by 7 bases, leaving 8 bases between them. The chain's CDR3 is CASSYLRGQPQHF. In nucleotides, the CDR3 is TGTGCCAGCAGTTACTTAAGGGGGCAGCCCCAGCATTTT.